This TCR beta chain was sequenced in a study of T cell responses to AZD1222 COVID-19 vaccine. Study-level findings and limits: No repertoire was sampled before or during the peak T cell response, only after it. There were mostly white British donors and more females than males, and clonal diversity was possibly underestimated. The study found Spike-specific TCR breadth and depth rose after two AZD1222 doses. Baseline antibody screening turned up just a handful of seropositive AZD1222 recipients.

Comments on this clone: Its antigen is as yet unknown.

Some clones are missing from TCRdb's copy, which holds only in-frame ones; the method was immunoSEQ multiplex PCR. The sample holds 90,000 to 110,000 clones; nearly 90% are singletons and the top ten take about a sixth. The CDR3 is made up of 14 amino acids. Germline-derived CDR1 and CDR2 are SGHNT and YENEEA. J lost 1 base, V lost 8 bases, and 6 bases had no gene match. V is TRBV11-3 and J is TRBJ2-3; 7 bases are shared with TRBD1. This TCR was recovered from an adult in good health. The material sequenced was peripheral blood, taken on day 0 of AZD1222 vaccination. In nucleotides, the CDR3 is TGTGCCAGCCGAGAAGGGGGCGGCACAGATACGCAGTATTTT. Its protein product is CASREGGGTDTQYF.